The 10 T cell receptor beta chains presented below share a single source sample, sequenced in a study. MiXCR was run by TCRdb on the RT-PCR reads, yielding one entry per CDR3 protein. The data contain about 700,000 distinct CDR3 sequences, 13% to 15% of them singletons. Input material: memory CD4+ T cells from blood. These receptors were obtained from a female donor in good health, serving as a healthy control.

This chain links TRBV4-3 with TRBJ1-5; 7 nucleotides line up with TRBD1. Trimming cost V 0 bases and J 5 bases; bases outside gene matches: 4. Germline CDR1 is LGHNA and CDR2 is YSLEER. The CDR3 totals 15 residues. The CDR3 loop is CASSQDRDSYQPQHF. The CDR3 nucleotides read TGCGCCAGCAGCCAAGATAGGGACAGTTATCAGCCCCAGCATTTT.

This clonotype was counted only a few times. This sequence joins TRBV12-3 or TRBV12-4 and TRBJ2-6, with D perhaps matching TRBD1 (5 bases). V was pared by 7 bases and J by 0 bases, with 19 bases between. The CDR3 has 18 residues. The CDR3, as DNA: TGTGCCAGCACCCGTCAGGGCCAAACACTCTCTGGGGCCAACGTCCTGACTTTC. This encodes CASTRQGQTLSGANVLTF.

In its sample, this clonotype was seen a few times. This sequence joins TRBV6-2 or TRBV6-3 and TRBJ1-2; D ambiguous. The CDR3 extends over 15 amino acids. The V gene lost 5 bases and the J gene lost 7 bases, with 20 bases spanning the gap. Germline lookup yields CDR1 MNHEY and CDR2 SVGEGT. The chain's CDR3 is CASSREWSKRSGYTF. The CDR3 DNA reads TGTGCCAGCAGTCGTGAATGGTCTAAGAGGTCTGGCTACACCTTC.

The gene calls are TRBV12-3 or TRBV12-4 and TRBJ1-1; 9 bases fit TRBD1. This CDR3 is built from 14 residues. The J segment lost 2 bases and the V segment lost 6 bases, leaving 4 bases of the junction unmatched. Here the CDR3 DNA reads TGTGCCAGCAGGCCGGACAGGGGAAACACTGAAGCTTTCTTT. Its translation is CASRPDRGNTEAFF.

The chain recombines TRBV20-1 with TRBJ2-5; weak D call: TRBD1 (5 bases). The CDR3 sequence is 14 residues long. V shed 3 bases and J shed 4 bases, with 15 bases lying between them. Germline-derived CDR1 and CDR2 are DFQATT and SNEGSKA (reference sequence). CDR3 residues: CSASTWGRGETQYF. The CDR3 nucleotides read TGCAGTGCTAGTACGTGGGGTAGGGGAGAGACCCAGTACTTC.

This clonotype came up many times. The chain carries TRBV5-1 and TRBJ2-7, with 9 nucleotides matching TRBD1. The J segment lost 4 bases and the V segment lost 4 bases, leaving 9 bases of the junction unmatched. Germline V gene data show CDR1 as SGHRS and CDR2 as YFSETQ. The CDR3 sequence is 15 residues long. The CDR3 is CASSRTGGELYEQYF. In DNA form, the CDR3 reads TGCGCCAGCAGCCGAACAGGGGGCGAATTGTACGAGCAGTACTTC. The full variable domain, with the rest looked up from reference TRBV5-1 and TRBJ2-7, is KAGVTQTPRYLIKTRGQQVTLSCSPISGHRSVSWYQQTPGQGLQFLFEYFSETQRNKGNFPGRFSGRQFSNSRSEMNVSTLELGDSALYLCASSRTGGELYEQYFGPGTRLTVT.

This clonotype appeared a few times. The rearrangement links TRBV5-1 to TRBJ2-1; D is perhaps TRBD2 (6 bases). The germline V gene has CDR1 SGHRS and CDR2 YFSETQ. The V end lost 1 base, the J end lost 4 bases, and 15 bases lay between the germline ends. The CDR3 length is 16 residues. Written as DNA, the CDR3 is TGCGCCAGCAGCTTGCAGGCCGGGGGATTTTACAATGAGCAGTTCTTC. Translating gives CASSLQAGGFYNEQFF.

This clonotype was picked up many times. The V and J genes are TRBV4-3 and TRBJ1-1; tentative D call: TRBD1 (6 bases). Trimming removed 4 bases at V and 11 bases at J, with 17 bases between. The CDR3 is 13 residues long. CDR1 and CDR2 from the germline V gene are LGHNA and YSLEER. The CDR3 reads CASSRTRGKIAFF. DNA of the CDR3: TGCGCCAGCAGCCGTACCAGGGGTAAAATTGCTTTCTTT.

DNA for the CDR3: TGTGCCAGCAGCCGTACTAGCGGGCGGTGGTACGAGCAGTACTTC. As protein: CASSRTSGRWYEQYF. The J gene is TRBJ2-7, the V gene TRBV5-6, with 9 bases matching TRBD2. The length of the CDR3 is 15 residues. Looked up from germline, CDR1 is SGHDT and CDR2 is YYEEEE. Germline trimming cut 4 bases from V and 4 bases from J; bases unmatched to any gene: 9.

This clonotype was observed many times. V usage is TRBV18 and J usage is TRBJ2-1; 9 bases align to TRBD1. The V segment lost 3 bases and the J segment 7 bases; nucleotides outside the gene matches: 7. The CDR3 runs to 15 residues. CDR1 and CDR2 from the germline V gene are KGHSH and LQKENI. The CDR3 protein is CASSPTGGAGNEQFF. CDR3 sequence (DNA): TGTGCCAGCTCACCCACAGGGGGCGCGGGGAATGAGCAGTTCTTC.